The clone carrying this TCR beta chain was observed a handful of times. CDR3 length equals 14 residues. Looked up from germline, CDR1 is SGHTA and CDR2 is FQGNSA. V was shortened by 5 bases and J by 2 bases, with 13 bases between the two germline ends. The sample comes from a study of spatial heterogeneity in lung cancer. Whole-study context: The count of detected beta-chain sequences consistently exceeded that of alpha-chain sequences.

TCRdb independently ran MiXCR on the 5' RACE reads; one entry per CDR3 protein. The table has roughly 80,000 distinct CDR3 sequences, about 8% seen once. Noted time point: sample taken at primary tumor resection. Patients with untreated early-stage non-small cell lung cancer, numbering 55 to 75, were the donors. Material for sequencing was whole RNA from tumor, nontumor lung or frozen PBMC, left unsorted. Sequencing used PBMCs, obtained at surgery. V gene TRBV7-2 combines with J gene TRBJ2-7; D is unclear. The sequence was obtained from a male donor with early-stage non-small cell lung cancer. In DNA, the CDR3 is TGTGCCAGCAGCCGTTGGGCAGTAACCTACGAGCAGTACTTC. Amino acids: CASSRWAVTYEQYF.